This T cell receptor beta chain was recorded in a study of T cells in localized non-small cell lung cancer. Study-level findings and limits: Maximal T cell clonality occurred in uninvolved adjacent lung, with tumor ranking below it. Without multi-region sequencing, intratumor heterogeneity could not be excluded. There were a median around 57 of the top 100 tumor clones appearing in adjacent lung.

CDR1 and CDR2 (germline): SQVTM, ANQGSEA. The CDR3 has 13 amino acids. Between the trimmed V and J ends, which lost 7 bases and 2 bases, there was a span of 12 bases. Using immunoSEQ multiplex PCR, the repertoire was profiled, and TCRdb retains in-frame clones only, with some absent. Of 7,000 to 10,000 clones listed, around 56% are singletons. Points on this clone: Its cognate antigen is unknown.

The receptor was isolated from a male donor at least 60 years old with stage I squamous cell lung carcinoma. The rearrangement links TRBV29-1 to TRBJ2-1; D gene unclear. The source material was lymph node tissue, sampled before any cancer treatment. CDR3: CSAGIFAYNEQFF. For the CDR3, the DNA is TGCAGCGCTGGGATTTTTGCCTACAATGAGCAGTTCTTC.